The 14 T cell receptor beta chains presented below share a single source sample, sequenced in a study of blood T cell repertoires in COVID-19. Only in-frame clones appear in the TCRdb table, and some are missing; sequencing was by immunoSEQ multiplex PCR. The sample gives about 170,000 clones, over 65% of which show up once; around 4.3% is in the top ten. Sample: PBMCs or T cells enriched from blood (not recorded which). The receptors were gathered from a woman in her forties or fifties who had recovered from COVID-19.

The V gene is TRBV7-9, the J gene TRBJ2-2, with D possibly TRBD1 on 6 matching bases. Germline V gene sequence: CDR1 SEHNR, CDR2 FQNEAQ (reference sequence). The CDR3 spans 13 residues. V was pared by 4 bases and J by 5 bases, with 8 bases between. The CDR3 region is CASSSTGTGELFF. The CDR3 nucleotides read TGTGCCAGCAGCTCAACAGGGACCGGGGAGCTGTTTTTT. Based on the CDR3 plus reference TRBV7-9 and TRBJ2-2, the full variable domain is DTGVSQNPRHKITKRGQNVTFRCDPISEHNRLYWYRQTLGQGPEFLTYFQNEAQLEKSRLLSDRFSAERPKGSFSTLEIQRTEQGDSAMYLCASSSTGTGELFFGEGSRLTVL.

The genes are TRBV7-2 and TRBJ1-3, with D perhaps TRBD1 (5 bases). Per the germline V gene, CDR1 is SGHTA and CDR2 is FQGNSA. V lost 3 bases to trimming and J lost 0 bases, with 12 bases between them. The CDR3 runs to 16 residues. Here the CDR3 DNA reads TGTGCCAGCAGCTTTACAGGACCTAACTCTGGAAACACCATATATTTT. It encodes CASSFTGPNSGNTIYF.

In this sample, this clone turned up once. This chain links TRBV18 with TRBJ1-5; 7 bases map to TRBD1. Trimming at V came to 2 bases and at J to 3 bases, leaving 1 base not matched to a gene. This CDR3 region has 14 residues. Germline assignment: CDR1 KGHSH and CDR2 LQKENI. The CDR3 nucleotides are TGTGCCAGCTCACCAACAGGGGACAATCAGCCCCAGCATTTT. Protein sequence: CASSPTGDNQPQHF.

This clone was detected a few times. The rearrangement links TRBV19 to TRBJ1-6, with TRBD1 identical over 7 bases. This CDR3 contains 15 residues. Germline V gene lookup returns CDR1 LNHDA and CDR2 SQIVND (reference sequence). Trimming took 3 bases from V and 6 from J; bases not matched to a gene: 5. CDR3 sequence: CASSIRGMSNSPLHF. DNA for the CDR3: TGTGCCAGTAGTATCAGGGGGATGAGTAATTCACCCCTCCACTTT.

This chain links TRBV15 with TRBJ1-6; D perhaps matches TRBD1 (5 bases). The CDR3 extends over 14 amino acids. Trimming took off 2 bases at V and 3 bases at J, with 5 bases between the two ends. Germline V gene lookup returns CDR1 LNHNV and CDR2 YYDKDF (reference sequence). The CDR3 protein is CATSRQGYNSPLHF. The CDR3 bases are TGTGCCACCAGCAGACAGGGCTATAATTCACCCCTCCACTTT.

This rearrangement joins TRBV19 to TRBJ1-6; D ambiguous. V was shortened by 6 bases and J by 10 bases, with 13 bases between the two germline ends. The V gene's germline CDR1 is LNHDA and CDR2 SQIVND (reference sequence). CDR3 length: 13 amino acids. CDR3 protein: CASRWQVGSPLHF. Here the CDR3 DNA reads TGTGCCAGTAGATGGCAGGTTGGCTCACCCCTCCACTTT.

There are a few counts of this clone. The J gene is TRBJ2-4, the V gene TRBV5-4; D is uncertain. V lost 0 bases, J lost 6 bases, and 7 bases lay in between. The CDR3 runs 13 residues. The V gene's germline CDR1 is SGHNT and CDR2 YYREEE (reference sequence). CDR3 amino acids: CASSLATGNIQYF. The CDR3 bases are TGTGCCAGCAGCTTGGCAACGGGAAACATTCAGTACTTC.

V usage is TRBV20-1 and J usage is TRBJ2-4; 8 bases are a match to TRBD2. Unmatched junction bases numbered 12, after V lost 3 bases and J lost 2 bases. The CDR3 runs to 17 residues. CDR1 DFQATT and CDR2 SNEGSKA come from the germline V gene (reference sequence). CDR3 in DNA: TGCAGTGCTAGTATGGAGAGCGGGAGATCCCCCAAAAACATTCAGTACTTC. This gives the protein CSASMESGRSPKNIQYF.

This chain links TRBV12-5 with TRBJ1-5; D not resolved. The V gene lost 1 base and the J gene lost 7 bases, with 11 bases spanning the gap. This CDR3 comprises 14 residues. Germline CDR1 reads LGHNT; CDR2 reads FRNRAP. This CDR3 reads CASGLEPGGQPQHF. CDR3 bases: TGTGCTAGTGGTTTGGAACCCGGCGGGCAGCCCCAGCATTTT.

The rearrangement links TRBV27 to TRBJ1-6; 7 positions agree with TRBD1. Germline CDR1 MNHEY, CDR2 SMNVEV (reference sequence). V lost 11 bases to trimming and J lost 6 bases; unmatched junction nucleotides: 10. CDR3 length: 14 amino acids. The CDR3 is CAGLRDRTNSPLHF. Written as DNA, the CDR3 is TGTGCCGGATTGCGGGACAGAACTAATTCACCCCTCCACTTT.

The chain recombines TRBV27 with TRBJ1-1, with D maybe TRBD1 (6 bases). The CDR3 has 13 residues. Germline values: CDR1 MNHEY, CDR2 SMNVEV (reference sequence). V dropped 6 bases and J dropped 11 bases, with 19 bases sitting between them. The CDR3, as DNA: TGTGCCAGCAGCGTCGCGGGGGGGCTTGTGGCTTTCTTT. Protein sequence: CASSVAGGLVAFF.

The chain has TRBV5-4 and TRBJ2-5; maybe TRBD2 (7 bases). The CDR3 runs 14 residues. Germline CDR1 and CDR2: SGHNT and YYREEE (reference sequence). Trimming removed 5 bases at V and 4 bases at J, with 15 bases between. The CDR3 DNA follows: TGTGCCAGCAGGCGTTGGGGGGGCGCAGAGACCCAGTACTTC. Encoded protein: CASRRWGGAETQYF. Filled out from reference TRBV5-4 and TRBJ2-5, the complete variable domain reads ETGVTQSPTHLIKTRGQQVTLRCSSQSGHNTVSWYQQALGQGPQFIFQYYREEENGRGNFPPRFSGLQFPNYSSELNVNALELDDSALYLCASRRWGGAETQYFGPGTRLLVL.

This chain joins TRBV6-5 and TRBJ1-2; D remains unclear. Germline V gene sequence: CDR1 MNHEY, CDR2 SVGAGI. This CDR3 spans 15 amino acids. The V and J ends lost 0 bases and 4 bases respectively, with 12 bases between them. As DNA, the CDR3 is TGTGCCAGCAGTTACTCGGTGATGGGCAGCTATGGCTACACCTTC. Translating gives CASSYSVMGSYGYTF.

The rearrangement links TRBV3-1 (or the pseudogene TRBV3-2) to TRBJ1-6; TRBD1 is a possible D gene (6 bases). Germline V lookup: CDR1 LGHDT, CDR2 YNNKEL (reference sequence). V dropped 5 bases and J dropped 10 bases, with 24 bases sitting between them. The CDR3 consists of 17 residues. DNA for the CDR3: TGTGCCAGCAGCTCGAGGACAGTGAGTTTCCTAGGATCACCCCTCCACTTT. This codes for CASSSRTVSFLGSPLHF.